The 13 T cell receptor beta chains in this list originate from one sample, sequenced in a study of control samples from healthy donors and cancer patients. The data were produced by immunoSEQ multiplex PCR, yet TCRdb's version contains in-frame clones alone and is incomplete. The sample carries about 140,000 clones, about 90% recorded once. Sequencing was carried out using blood. The receptor set was obtained from a man aged 18 to 29 in good health.

V gene TRBV5-1 combines with J gene TRBJ2-7; no definite D call. Germline CDR1 SGHRS, CDR2 YFSETQ. The CDR3 consists of 15 residues. Trimming stripped 0 bases from V and 0 bases from J, with 10 bases between. The CDR3 coding sequence is TGCGCCAGCAGCTTGGACAGCACCAGCTCCTACGAGCAGTACTTC. It translates to CASSLDSTSSYEQYF.

The chain uses TRBV7-3 and TRBJ2-6; 7 bases match TRBD2. The V gene end was trimmed by 3 bases and the J gene end by 4 bases; junction bases not matched to a gene: 3. The CDR3 has 15 residues. Germline CDR1 and CDR2: SGHTA and FQGTGA. As DNA, the CDR3 is TGTGCCAGCAGCTTGGGAGGGGTCGGGGCCAACGTCCTGACTTTC. This codes for CASSLGGVGANVLTF.

V gene TRBV5-4 combines with J gene TRBJ2-5; D may be TRBD1 (5 bases). V lost 0 bases to trimming and J lost 2 bases, with 8 bases between them. This CDR3 contains 14 residues. Germline V CDR1 and CDR2: SGHNT, YYREEE (reference sequence). CDR3 nucleotides: TGTGCCAGCAGCTTGGGTGCAGGGCAAGAGACCCAGTACTTC. Protein: CASSLGAGQETQYF.

This rearrangement joins TRBV19 to TRBJ1-1; 8 bases match TRBD1. The length of the CDR3 is 14 residues. The ends lost 3 bases at V and 7 bases at J; junction bases unmatched: 7. Germline CDR1 and CDR2: LNHDA and SQIVND (reference sequence). CDR3 DNA: TGTGCCAGTAGTATCGAAAGGGGGACAGGTGAAGCTTTCTTT. Protein sequence: CASSIERGTGEAFF.

This clone occurred once. The chain recombines TRBV12-3 or TRBV12-4 with TRBJ1-1; no clear D. With 1 base removed from V and 1 base from J, the gap between germline ends came to 4 bases. The CDR3 consists of 13 residues. As DNA, the CDR3 is TGTGCCAGCAGTTTAGGACCGAACACTGAAGCTTTCTTT. Protein sequence: CASSLGPNTEAFF.

This clone was detected only once. The chain uses TRBV7-9 and TRBJ2-1; possibly TRBD1 for D (5 bases). Germline assignment: CDR1 SEHNR and CDR2 FQNEAQ (reference sequence). CDR3 size: 15 residues. V gave up 4 bases and J gave up 2 bases, with 12 bases separating them. The CDR3 loop is CASSWGSSPYNEQFF. CDR3 nucleotides: TGTGCCAGCAGCTGGGGCTCATCCCCCTACAATGAGCAGTTCTTC. The full variable domain, with the rest looked up from reference TRBV7-9 and TRBJ2-1, is DTGVSQNPRHKITKRGQNVTFRCDPISEHNRLYWYRQTLGQGPEFLTYFQNEAQLEKSRLLSDRFSAERPKGSFSTLEIQRTEQGDSAMYLCASSWGSSPYNEQFFGPGTRLTVL.

The chain has TRBV5-5 and TRBJ2-7, with D possibly TRBD2 on 6 matching bases. Germline V lookup: CDR1 SGHKS, CDR2 YYEKEE (reference sequence). Trimming stripped 3 bases from V and 5 bases from J, with 15 bases between. The CDR3 loop spans 14 amino acids. The CDR3 is CASSWGLPQDEQYF. The CDR3 DNA follows: TGTGCCAGCAGCTGGGGACTCCCCCAAGACGAGCAGTACTTC. Variable domain in full (rest from reference TRBV5-5 and TRBJ2-7): DAGVTQSPTHLIKTRGQQVTLRCSPISGHKSVSWYQQVLGQGPQFIFQYYEKEERGRGNFPDRFSARQFPNYSSELNVNALLLGDSALYLCASSWGLPQDEQYFGPGTRLTVT.

The rearrangement joins TRBV5-1 to TRBJ1-2; no definite D call. Germline CDR1 and CDR2: SGHRS and YFSETQ. CDR3 length: 15 residues. The germline V and J ends were trimmed by 1 base and 5 bases, with 15 bases remaining between them. The DNA of the CDR3 is TGCGCCAGCAGCTTGTTCGGGGATTCGACGTATGGCTACACCTTC. As protein: CASSLFGDSTYGYTF. Full variable domain (rest looked up from reference TRBV5-1 and TRBJ1-2): KAGVTQTPRYLIKTRGQQVTLSCSPISGHRSVSWYQQTPGQGLQFLFEYFSETQRNKGNFPGRFSGRQFSNSRSEMNVSTLELGDSALYLCASSLFGDSTYGYTFGSGTRLTVV.

This clone was counted a few times. The J gene is TRBJ1-2, the V gene TRBV5-1; 7 bases align to TRBD1. Germline V gene data show CDR1 as SGHRS and CDR2 as YFSETQ. V lost 0 bases, J lost 1 base, and 6 bases stayed unmatched. The CDR3 spans 16 residues. The CDR3 loop reads CASSLDGTDYNYGYTF. The DNA of the CDR3 is TGCGCCAGCAGCTTGGATGGGACAGACTATAACTATGGCTACACCTTC.

This clone was seen only a few times. The chain has TRBV4-1 and TRBJ1-5, with a possible D match to TRBD1 (5 bases). Germline values: CDR1 MGHRA, CDR2 YSYEKL. The CDR3 totals 15 residues. Trimming took off 3 bases at V and 4 bases at J, with 13 bases between the two ends. Here the CDR3 DNA reads TGCGCCAGCAGCCAGCGGGAGGGACCGAATCAGCCCCAGCATTTT. As protein: CASSQREGPNQPQHF.

The V call is TRBV5-1, the J call TRBJ2-2, with D unresolved. Germline CDR1 reads SGHRS; CDR2 reads YFSETQ. The CDR3 extends over 13 amino acids. Trimming cost V 4 bases and J 2 bases, with 6 bases left between them. CDR3 in DNA: TGCGCCAGCAGCCCTTCTAACACCGGGGAGCTGTTTTTT. Translation gives CASSPSNTGELFF.

The chain couples TRBV3-1 (or the pseudogene TRBV3-2) to TRBJ2-5, with TRBD2 identical over 9 bases. CDR1 and CDR2 from the germline V gene are LGHDT and YNNKEL (reference sequence). The CDR3 has 14 residues. J gave up 7 bases and V 0 bases, and 3 bases lay outside the gene matches. The CDR3 DNA reads TGTGCCAGCAGCCAAGACGCGGGGGGGCGGACCCAGTACTTC. It encodes CASSQDAGGRTQYF.

This clone appeared a single time. The chain recombines TRBV12-3 or TRBV12-4 with TRBJ1-6; 7 nucleotides align to TRBD1. V trimming: 6 bases; J trimming: 8 bases; junction bases outside the gene matches: 4. This CDR3 is 13 amino acids long. The CDR3 DNA is TGTGCCAGCAGAGGAGGGGGCTATTCACCCCTCCACTTT. This sequence encodes CASRGGGYSPLHF.